This T cell receptor (beta chain) was profiled in a study of blood T cells in healthy people across ages. The V end was cut by 3 bases, the J end by 4 bases, with 21 bases between. The CDR3 has 17 amino acids. Germline-derived CDR1 and CDR2 are SGHTA and FQGNSA. With a J-beta primer mix and a sample-barcoded 5' primer, a second PCR ran about 6 to 11 cycles. MiXCR, applied by TCRdb to the 5' RACE reads, yields one record per CDR3 protein. Of some 750,000 distinct CDR3 sequences in the sample, about 24% were seen once. The chain employs TRBV7-2 and TRBJ1-2, with D possibly matching TRBD1 (5 bases). The specimen was blood. The source of this sequence is a man aged 65 to 79 in good health. The CDR3: CASSFTAGVSRSYGYTF. The CDR3 nucleotides read TGTGCCAGCAGCTTTACGGCGGGGGTCTCACGGAGCTATGGCTACACCTTC.